The entry below describes one T cell receptor beta chain. This sample was included in a study of blood T cell repertoires in COVID-19. Turning to the study itself: Sources were T cells, B-cell-depleted T cells, or PBMCs; the material itself was cDNA or gDNA.

In the source study's methods: Estimates of nucleated cell counts were drawn from the amplification of reference gene primers. Repertoires were generated with immunoSEQ multiplex PCR, while TCRdb's copy carries only in-frame clones and drops some. The V and J calls and clone size were taken over from that table, and D and trimming were inferred from the DNA. The sample holds 250,000 to 350,000 clones, about nine tenths seen once. Enrolled during active infection, Seattle patients were then followed longitudinally. The J segment lost 0 bases and the V segment lost 8 bases, leaving 8 bases of the junction unmatched. CDR1 MDHEN and CDR2 SYDVKM come from the germline V gene. The length of the CDR3 is 18 residues.

This TCR was recovered from a woman aged 25 to 45 with COVID-19, enrolled during active disease. The chain uses TRBV28 and TRBJ2-3; 16 bases match TRBD2. Sequencing input: peripheral blood. CDR3 sequence reads: CASWTGTSGRASTDTQYF. The CDR3, as DNA: TGTGCCAGCTGGACCGGGACTAGCGGGAGGGCAAGCACAGATACGCAGTATTTT.